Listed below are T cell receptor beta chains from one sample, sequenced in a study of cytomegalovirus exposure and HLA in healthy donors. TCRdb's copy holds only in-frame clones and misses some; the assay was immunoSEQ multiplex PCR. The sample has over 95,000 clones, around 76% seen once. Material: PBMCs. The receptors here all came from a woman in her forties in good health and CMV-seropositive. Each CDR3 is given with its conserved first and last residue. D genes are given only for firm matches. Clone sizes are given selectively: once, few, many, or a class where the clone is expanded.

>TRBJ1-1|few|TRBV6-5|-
CASSHGRQAEAFF
TGTGCCAGCAGCCACGGCCGGCAGGCTGAAGCTTTCTTT
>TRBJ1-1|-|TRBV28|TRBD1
CASSLFYFRGETNTEAFF
TGTGCCAGCAGTTTATTTTATTTCAGGGGGGAGACGAACACTGAAGCTTTCTTT
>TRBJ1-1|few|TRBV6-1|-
CASSQDSMNTEAFF
TGTGCCAGCAGCCAAGACAGCATGAACACTGAAGCTTTCTTT
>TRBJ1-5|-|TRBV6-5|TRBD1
CASSYSAGGLGQPQHF
TGTGCCAGCAGTTACTCGGCAGGGGGCTTGGGTCAGCCCCAGCATTTT
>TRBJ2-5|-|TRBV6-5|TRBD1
CASSYGTAVKQETQYF
TGTGCCAGCAGTTACGGGACAGCGGTGAAACAAGAGACCCAGTACTTC
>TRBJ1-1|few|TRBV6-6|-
CASRLREDTEAFF
TGTGCCAGCAGACTCAGGGAGGACACTGAAGCTTTCTTT
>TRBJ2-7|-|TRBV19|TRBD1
CASSPGTVAYEQYF
TGTGCCAGTAGCCCCGGGACAGTCGCCTACGAGCAGTACTTC
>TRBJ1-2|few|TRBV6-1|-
CASRTEYGYTF
TGTGCCAGCAGGACAGAATATGGCTACACCTTC
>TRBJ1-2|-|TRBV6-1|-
CASSEVRTPYGYTF
TGTGCCAGCAGTGAAGTCAGGACACCTTATGGCTACACCTTC
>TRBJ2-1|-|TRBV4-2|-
CASSQDQARSYNEQFF
TGTGCCAGCAGCCAAGATCAAGCGCGCTCCTACAATGAGCAGTTCTTC
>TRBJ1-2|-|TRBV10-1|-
CASSETGPYGYTF
TGCGCCAGCAGTGAGACAGGCCCCTATGGCTACACCTTC
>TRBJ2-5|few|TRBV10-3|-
CAISKTVDQETQYF
TGTGCCATCAGTAAGACAGTAGACCAAGAGACCCAGTACTTC
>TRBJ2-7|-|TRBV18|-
CASSGGTYEQYF
TGTGCCAGCTCGGGGGGAACCTACGAGCAGTACTTC
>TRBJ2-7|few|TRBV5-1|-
CASSLVGDSYEQYF
TGCGCCAGCAGCTTGGTAGGGGATTCCTACGAGCAGTACTTC
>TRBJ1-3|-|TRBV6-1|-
CASSSLKLGNTIYF
TGTGCCAGCAGTAGCCTTAAACTTGGAAACACCATATATTTT
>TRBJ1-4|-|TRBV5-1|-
CASSLAGYSSKLFF
TGCGCCAGCAGCTTGGCTGGTTATTCGAGTAAACTGTTTTTT
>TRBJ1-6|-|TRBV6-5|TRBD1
CASSYGTENSPLHF
TGTGCCAGCAGTTACGGGACAGAAAACTCACCCCTCCACTTT
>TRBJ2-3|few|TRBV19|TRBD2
CASSIDFSGAVGTSGGVGHTQYF
TGTGCCAGTAGTATAGATTTCTCTGGAGCCGTCGGGACTAGCGGGGGGGTTGGACATACGCAGTATTTT
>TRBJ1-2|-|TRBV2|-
CASSVGGTPTF
TGTGCCAGCAGTGTCGGGGGTACGCCCACCTTC
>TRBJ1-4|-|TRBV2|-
CASKFQGGEKLFF
TGTGCCAGCAAGTTCCAGGGTGGTGAAAAACTGTTTTTT
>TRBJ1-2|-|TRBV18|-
CASSPPLTGIFYGYTF
TGTGCCAGCTCACCACCCCTAACGGGGATCTTCTATGGCTACACCTTC
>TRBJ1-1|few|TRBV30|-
CAWSPGANTEAFF
TGTGCCTGGAGTCCCGGAGCGAACACTGAAGCTTTCTTT
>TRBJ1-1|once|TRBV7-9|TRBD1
CASTSQGANTEAFF
TGTGCCAGCACCTCGCAGGGGGCGAACACTGAAGCTTTCTTT
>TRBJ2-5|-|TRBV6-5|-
CASRIVGDKWETQYF
TGTGCCAGCAGAATAGTAGGGGATAAATGGGAGACCCAGTACTTC
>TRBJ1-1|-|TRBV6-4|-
CASSDSSRGTEAFF
TGTGCCAGCAGTGACTCGAGCAGGGGCACTGAAGCTTTCTTT
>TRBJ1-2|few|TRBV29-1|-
CSVGGVLYGYTF
TGCAGCGTTGGGGGGGTCCTGTATGGCTACACCTTC
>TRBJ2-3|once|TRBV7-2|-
CASSLALTQYF
TGTGCCAGCAGCTTGGCTCTCACGCAGTATTTT
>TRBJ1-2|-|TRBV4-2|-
CASSQAHAGDLGGYTF
TGTGCCAGCAGCCAGGCCCACGCCGGGGATTTGGGAGGCTACACCTTC
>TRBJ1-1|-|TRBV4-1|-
CASSQEQGPTEAFF
TGCGCCAGCAGCCAAGAACAGGGCCCCACTGAAGCTTTCTTT
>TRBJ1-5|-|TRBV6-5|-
CASSLDRNSNQPQHF
TGTGCCAGCAGCTTAGACAGGAACAGCAATCAGCCCCAGCATTTT
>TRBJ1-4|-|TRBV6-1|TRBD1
CASRLDRGDEKLFF
TGTGCCAGCAGACTCGACAGGGGTGATGAAAAACTGTTTTTT
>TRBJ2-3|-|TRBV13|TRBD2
CASSFQGLAGTSDTQYF
TGTGCCAGCAGCTTCCAGGGACTAGCGGGAACCTCAGATACGCAGTATTTT
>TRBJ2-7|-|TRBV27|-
CASRQTGIPYEQYF
TGTGCCAGCAGACAAACAGGGATCCCCTACGAGCAGTACTTC
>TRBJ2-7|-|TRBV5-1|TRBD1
CASSQDPGQTYEQYF
TGCGCCAGCAGCCAAGACCCGGGACAGACTTACGAGCAGTACTTC
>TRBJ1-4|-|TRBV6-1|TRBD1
CASSEARQGRRGEKLFF
TGTGCCAGCAGTGAAGCAAGACAGGGTCGGCGCGGTGAAAAACTGTTTTTT
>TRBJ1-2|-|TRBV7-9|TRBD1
CASSLMTGSANYGYTF
TGTGCCAGCAGCTTAATGACAGGGAGCGCTAACTATGGCTACACCTTC
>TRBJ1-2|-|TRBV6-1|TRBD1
CASSETTGGWGGYTF
TGTGCCAGCAGTGAGACGACAGGGGGCTGGGGTGGCTACACCTTC
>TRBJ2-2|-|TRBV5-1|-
CASSLPTPGELFF
TGCGCCAGCAGCTTGCCCACACCGGGGGAGCTGTTTTTT
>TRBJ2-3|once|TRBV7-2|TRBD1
CASSITTGFTDTQYF
TGTGCCAGCAGCATAACGACAGGGTTCACAGATACGCAGTATTTT
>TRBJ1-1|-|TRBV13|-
CASSFVVQVNTEAFF
TGTGCCAGCAGCTTTGTCGTACAGGTGAACACTGAAGCTTTCTTT
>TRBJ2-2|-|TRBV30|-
CAWRTGTNTGELFF
TGTGCCTGGAGGACAGGCACGAACACCGGGGAGCTGTTTTTT
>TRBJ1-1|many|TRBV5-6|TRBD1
CASTQGATRSFF
TGTGCCAGCACCCAGGGGGCAACCAGATCTTTCTTT
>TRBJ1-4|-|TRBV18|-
CASSPPGHQNEKLFF
TGTGCCAGCTCACCTCCGGGACACCAAAACGAAAAACTGTTTTTT
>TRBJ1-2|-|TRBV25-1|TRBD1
CASSLRDSLTIMDGYTF
TGTGCCAGCAGTCTCCGGGACAGTCTAACCATTATGGATGGCTACACCTTC
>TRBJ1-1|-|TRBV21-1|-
CASSLHPTGSFTEAFF
TGTGCCAGCAGCCTGCACCCGACAGGGAGTTTCACTGAAGCTTTCTTT